One sample yielded the 23 T cell receptor beta chains listed below, sequenced in a study of STAT5B mutations in CD4+ large granular lymphocyte leukemia. This table comes from immunoSEQ multiplex PCR, and its TCRdb copy is limited to in-frame clones, with some not included. The sample includes 31,000 or so clones, 65% to 85% of them seen just once. The sample consisted of CD4+ T cells from blood buffy coats. Receptors originate from a human donor in good health.

The V gene is TRBV18, the J gene TRBJ2-7; a weak D match, TRBD1 (6 bases). Trimming removed 6 bases from V and 6 bases from J, with 21 bases in between. The CDR3 contains 15 residues. Looked up from germline, CDR1 is KGHSH and CDR2 is LQKENI. CDR3 DNA sequence: TGTGCCAGCTCCCCCCGAGTGACAGGCGCCTCCGAGCAGTACTTC. Its protein product is CASSPRVTGASEQYF. Combining the CDR3 with reference TRBV18 and TRBJ2-7 gives the whole variable domain NAGVMQNPRHLVRRRGQEARLRCSPMKGHSHVYWYRQLPEEGLKFMVYLQKENIIDESGMPKERFSAEFPKEGPSILRIQQVVRGDSAAYFCASSPRVTGASEQYFGPGTRLTVT.

The chain combines TRBV7-8 with TRBJ2-3; possible D gene TRBD2, 6 bases. V lost 5 bases to trimming and J lost 0 bases, with 12 bases between them. The CDR3 has 15 residues. CDR1 and CDR2 from the germline V gene are SGHVS and FQNEAQ. This CDR3 is CASSEVADSTDTQYF. In DNA, the CDR3 is TGTGCCAGCAGCGAGGTAGCGGATAGCACAGATACGCAGTATTTT.

The gene calls are TRBV30 and TRBJ1-5, with D tentatively TRBD1 (6 bases). This CDR3 has 15 amino acids. Germline V CDR1 and CDR2: GTSNPN, SVGIG (reference sequence). V was pared by 3 bases and J by 6 bases, with 18 bases between. The CDR3 is CAWREQGPGGQPQHF. The CDR3 DNA sequence: TGTGCCTGGAGGGAACAGGGTCCGGGTGGTCAGCCCCAGCATTTT.

The rearrangement uses TRBV28 and TRBJ2-7; the match to TRBD1 covers 11 bases. CDR3 length: 16 amino acids. Germline V gene data show CDR1 as MDHEN and CDR2 as SYDVKM. The trim removed 2 bases at V and 5 bases at J, leaving 8 bases unmatched. The CDR3 reads CASSLQRTGGRDEQYF. As DNA, the CDR3 is TGTGCCAGCAGTTTACAGAGGACAGGGGGCAGGGACGAGCAGTACTTC.

The chain combines TRBV11-3 with TRBJ2-5, with 12 positions matching TRBD2. This CDR3 is built from 16 residues. With 1 base clipped from V and 5 bases from J, the junction kept 5 bases outside the gene matches. Looked up from germline, CDR1 is SGHNT and CDR2 is YENEEA. CDR3 DNA sequence: TGTGCCAGCAGCTTAGGCGCTAGCGGGAGGGAGGAGACCCAGTACTTC. Residues: CASSLGASGREETQYF.

The gene calls are TRBV9 and TRBJ2-1; D may be TRBD2 (6 bases). Trimming removed 0 bases from V and 5 bases from J, with 9 bases in between. This CDR3 is 14 amino acids long. Germline-derived CDR1 and CDR2 are SGDLS and YYNGEE. The CDR3 DNA reads as TGTGCCAGCAGCGTAGAGCGGGTCAACAATGAGCAGTTCTTC. Protein sequence: CASSVERVNNEQFF.

This chain links TRBV7-9 with TRBJ2-5; 7 bases fit TRBD2. This CDR3 spans 15 amino acids. V lost 0 bases, J lost 2 bases, and 3 bases stayed unmatched. Germline CDR1 SEHNR, CDR2 FQNEAQ (reference sequence). CDR3 sequence: CASSLALGLQETQYF. In DNA form, the CDR3 reads TGTGCCAGCAGCTTAGCGCTGGGACTACAAGAGACCCAGTACTTC.

This clone showed up just a few times. This chain joins TRBV2 and TRBJ1-1; no clear D. Trimming shortened V by 4 bases and J by 10 bases, and 10 bases separated the two germline ends. Per germline, CDR1 SNHLY and CDR2 FYNNEI. This CDR3 has 11 amino acids. CDR3 bases: TGTGCCAGCAGTGTGTTAGTCGCAGCTTTCTTT. Amino acids: CASSVLVAAFF.

The V call is TRBV5-1, the J call TRBJ2-3; 11 bases match TRBD2. The germline V gene encodes CDR1 SGHRS and CDR2 YFSETQ. The CDR3 spans 16 residues. After removal of 4 bases from V and 7 bases from J, the junction contained 11 bases not matched to a gene. CDR3 protein: CASSLVLAGGRNTQYF. The CDR3 DNA reads as TGCGCCAGCAGCCTTGTCCTAGCGGGGGGCAGGAATACGCAGTATTTT.

V and J are TRBV11-3 and TRBJ1-1, with TRBD1 matching 10 bases. Germline CDR1 reads SGHNT; CDR2 reads YENEEA. The junction had 10 bases not matched to a gene; V was cut back by 4 bases and J by 5 bases. There are 16 residues in the CDR3. This chain's CDR3 is CASSSETTGGRTEAFF. The CDR3 DNA reads TGTGCCAGCAGCTCCGAAACGACAGGGGGCCGGACTGAAGCTTTCTTT.

The chain recombines TRBV6-5 with TRBJ1-5; 8 positions match TRBD1. The CDR3 covers 14 residues. From germline, CDR1 is MNHEY and CDR2 SVGAGI. Losses at the gene ends were 2 bases for V and 7 bases for J; bases not matched to a gene: 4. CDR3 in DNA: TGTGCCAGCAGTTACGGACAGGGTCGGCAGCCCCAGCATTTT. Amino acid sequence: CASSYGQGRQPQHF.

This chain uses TRBV5-4 with TRBJ2-2; no reliable D call. The CDR3 extends over 12 amino acids. The germline V and J ends were trimmed by 4 bases and 8 bases, with 9 bases remaining between them. Germline V gene lookup returns CDR1 SGHNT and CDR2 YYREEE (reference sequence). The CDR3 sequence is CASSPPGGELFF. As DNA, the CDR3 is TGTGCCAGCAGCCCCCCCGGGGGGGAGCTGTTTTTT.

The rearrangement uses TRBV4-2 and TRBJ1-1; D gene ambiguous. This CDR3 is built from 12 residues. V lost 6 bases to trimming and J lost 3 bases, with 8 bases between them. The germline V gene encodes CDR1 LGHNA and CDR2 YNFKEQ. CDR3 in amino acids: CASSGGDTEAFF. The CDR3 nucleotides are TGTGCCAGCAGTGGCGGGGACACTGAAGCTTTCTTT.

The chain links TRBV5-6 to TRBJ2-3; D perhaps matches TRBD2 (7 bases). Germline V gives CDR1 SGHDT, CDR2 YYEEEE. V was cut by 10 bases and J by 6 bases, with 21 bases left in between. The CDR3 is made up of 14 amino acids. The CDR3 protein is CAAHQGGGGDTQYF. The CDR3, as DNA: TGTGCCGCCCACCAAGGGGGGGGCGGGGATACGCAGTATTTT.

The chain has TRBV2 and TRBJ1-5; weak D call: TRBD1 (6 bases). The germline V and J ends were trimmed by 7 bases and 5 bases, with 18 bases remaining between them. The CDR3 covers 15 residues. CDR1 is SNHLY, CDR2 FYNNEI, per germline. Here the CDR3 reads CASKGGGTVYQPQHF. CDR3 sequence (DNA): TGTGCCAGCAAAGGGGGAGGAACGGTATATCAGCCCCAGCATTTT.

The J gene is TRBJ2-5, the V gene TRBV19, with a weak D call TRBD2 (6 bases). In germline, CDR1 is LNHDA, CDR2 SQIVND (reference sequence). This CDR3 has 15 amino acids. V was trimmed by 5 bases and J by 5 bases, leaving 18 bases between them. CDR3 sequence: CASSPFGGRQETQYF. The DNA of the CDR3 is TGTGCCAGTAGTCCTTTCGGAGGGAGGCAGGAGACCCAGTACTTC.

The rearrangement links TRBV6-5 to TRBJ1-1; weak D call: TRBD1 (6 bases). V lost 0 bases, J lost 1 base, and 12 bases lay in between. Looked up from germline, CDR1 is MNHEY and CDR2 is SVGAGI. This CDR3 has 16 residues. The CDR3: CASSYSIMGANTEAFF. The CDR3 DNA reads TGTGCCAGCAGTTACTCGATTATGGGGGCGAACACTGAAGCTTTCTTT.

The chain is built from TRBV6-4 and TRBJ1-6; possibly TRBD1 for D (5 bases). The CDR3 is made up of 14 amino acids. V lost 6 bases and J lost 7, with 13 bases in between. The germline V gene has CDR1 MRHNA and CDR2 SNTAGT. The CDR3 sequence: CASRAQEGNSPLHF. The CDR3 nucleotides are TGTGCCAGCAGGGCACAGGAAGGGAATTCACCCCTCCACTTT.

The chain uses TRBV6-1 and TRBJ2-3; 15 nucleotides match TRBD2. Germline V lookup: CDR1 MNHNS, CDR2 SASEGT. The trim removed 5 bases at V and 6 bases at J, leaving 3 bases unmatched. The CDR3 runs 15 residues. The DNA for the CDR3 is TGTGCCAGCAGTCCCGGGACTAGCGGGAGGGATACGCAGTATTTT. It is translated as CASSPGTSGRDTQYF.

The count of this clone is one. The rearrangement joins TRBV19 to TRBJ2-5; TRBD1 matches 8 bases. This CDR3 contains 13 residues. The junction had 8 bases not matched to a gene; V was cut back by 8 bases and J by 6 bases. The germline V gene encodes CDR1 LNHDA and CDR2 SQIVND (reference sequence). Here the CDR3 DNA reads TGTGCCAGTCACGGACAGGGCTTGAAGACCCAGTACTTC. Its translation: CASHGQGLKTQYF.

This clone was seen once. The chain links TRBV7-2 to TRBJ1-3, with D perhaps TRBD1 (6 bases). Trimming took off 6 bases at V and 7 bases at J, with 19 bases between the two ends. Germline CDR1 and CDR2: SGHTA and FQGNSA. The CDR3 runs 15 residues. As DNA, the CDR3 is TGTGCCAGCAGTTTCTACCGGGACACACAGAACACCATATATTTT. Protein: CASSFYRDTQNTIYF.

This chain joins TRBV29-1 and TRBJ2-5; D is perhaps TRBD2 (5 bases). This CDR3 is built from 11 residues. Germline loops: CDR1 SQVTM, CDR2 ANQGSEA. Between the trimmed V and J ends, which lost 4 bases and 3 bases, there was a span of 6 bases. CDR3 nucleotide sequence: TGCAGCGTTGGACTAAAAGAGACCCAGTACTTC. Its protein is CSVGLKETQYF.

The CDR3 protein is CATGRVQTEAFF. CDR3 DNA: TGTGCCACCGGGCGGGTACAAACTGAAGCTTTCTTT. The V call is TRBV10-3, the J call TRBJ1-1; the D is unclear. Germline V gene sequence: CDR1 ENHRY, CDR2 SYGVKD. This CDR3 has 12 amino acids. Trimming stripped 10 bases from V and 5 bases from J, with 14 bases between.